This T cell receptor (beta chain) was identified in a study of cytomegalovirus exposure and HLA in healthy donors. Notes on the study in general: V- and J-gene trimming of TCR beta was linked (in a later analysis) to a missense DCLRE1C variant. In a later analysis, specific HLA alleles were associated with some 16,000 TCR beta sequences at a 0.05 false discovery rate. One cluster of highly shared sequence variants probably arose as a sequencing artifact.

A multiplex PCR was run with 60 Vbeta primers and 13 Jbeta primers. Using immunoSEQ multiplex PCR, the repertoire was profiled, and TCRdb retains in-frame clones only, with some absent. The sample lists 100,000 to 150,000 clones; approximately 80% were seen once. Unmatched junction bases numbered 6, after V lost 6 bases and J lost 4 bases. This CDR3 contains 15 residues. Germline assignment: CDR1 MNHEY and CDR2 SVGAGI. A note on this clone: The antigen is unknown.

The sample consisted of PBMCs. V gene TRBV6-5 combines with J gene TRBJ2-6, with 7 positions matching TRBD1. The clonotype comes from a woman aged 55-75 years in good health and CMV-seronegative. CDR3 nucleotides: TGTGCCAGCAGCTACGGGACAGTGGGGGCCAACGTCCTGACTTTC. Protein sequence: CASSYGTVGANVLTF.